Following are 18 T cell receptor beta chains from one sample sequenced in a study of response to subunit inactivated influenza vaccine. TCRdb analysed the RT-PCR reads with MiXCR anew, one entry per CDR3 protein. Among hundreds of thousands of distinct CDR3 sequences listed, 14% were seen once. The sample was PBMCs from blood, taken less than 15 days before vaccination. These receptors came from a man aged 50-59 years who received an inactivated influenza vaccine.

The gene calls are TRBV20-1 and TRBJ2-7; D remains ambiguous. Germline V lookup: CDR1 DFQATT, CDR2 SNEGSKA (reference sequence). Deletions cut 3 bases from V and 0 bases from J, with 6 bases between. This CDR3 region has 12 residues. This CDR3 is CSASGASYEQYF. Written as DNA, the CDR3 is TGCAGTGCTAGCGGAGCCTCCTACGAGCAGTACTTC.

CDR3 residues: CASTSSGGANEQFF. CDR3 sequence (DNA): TGTGCCAGCACCTCTAGCGGGGGGGCAAATGAGCAGTTCTTC. The chain combines TRBV7-2 with TRBJ2-1; TRBD2 agrees at 12 bases. Germline values: CDR1 SGHTA, CDR2 FQGNSA. This CDR3 has 14 residues. Trimming cost V 7 bases and J 7 bases; bases outside gene matches: 5.

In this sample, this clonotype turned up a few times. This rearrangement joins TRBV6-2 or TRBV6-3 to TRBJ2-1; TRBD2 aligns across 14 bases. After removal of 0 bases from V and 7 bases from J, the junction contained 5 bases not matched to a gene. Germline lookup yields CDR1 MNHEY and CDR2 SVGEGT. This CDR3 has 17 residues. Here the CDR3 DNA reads TGTGCCAGCAGTTACTCGACTAGCGGGGGGGCCTTTAATGAGCAGTTCTTC. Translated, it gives CASSYSTSGGAFNEQFF.

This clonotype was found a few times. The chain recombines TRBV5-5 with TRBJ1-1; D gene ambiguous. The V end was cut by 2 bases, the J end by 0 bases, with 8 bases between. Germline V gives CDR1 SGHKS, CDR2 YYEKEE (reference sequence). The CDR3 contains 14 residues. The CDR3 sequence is CASSFGLMNTEAFF. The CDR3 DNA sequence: TGTGCCAGCAGCTTCGGACTCATGAACACTGAAGCTTTCTTT.

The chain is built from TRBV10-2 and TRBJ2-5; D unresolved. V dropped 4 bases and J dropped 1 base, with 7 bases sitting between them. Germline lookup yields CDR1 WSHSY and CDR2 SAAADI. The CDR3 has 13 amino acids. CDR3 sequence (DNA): TGCGCCAGCAGTGGGGAAAGCCAAGAGACCCAGTACTTC. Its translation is CASSGESQETQYF.

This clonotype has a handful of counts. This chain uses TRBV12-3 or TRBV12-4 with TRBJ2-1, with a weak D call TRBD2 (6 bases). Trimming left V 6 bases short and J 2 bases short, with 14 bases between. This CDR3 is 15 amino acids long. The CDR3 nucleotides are TGTGCCAGCAGGAGTGGCTGGACTACCTACAATGAGCAGTTCTTC. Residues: CASRSGWTTYNEQFF.

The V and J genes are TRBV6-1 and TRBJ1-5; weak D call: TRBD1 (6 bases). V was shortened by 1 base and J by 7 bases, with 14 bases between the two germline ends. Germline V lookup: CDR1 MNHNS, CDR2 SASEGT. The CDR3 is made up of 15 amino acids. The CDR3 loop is CASSEGGGTWQPQHF. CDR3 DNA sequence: TGTGCCAGCAGTGAAGGTGGTGGGACATGGCAGCCCCAGCATTTT.

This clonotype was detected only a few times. The CDR3 protein is CAISETPGASGANVLTF. CDR3 nucleotides: TGTGCCATCAGTGAGACTCCGGGAGCCTCTGGGGCCAACGTCCTGACTTTC. The chain links TRBV10-3 to TRBJ2-6, with D possibly TRBD2 on 6 matching bases. The germline V gene encodes CDR1 ENHRY and CDR2 SYGVKD. V shed 2 bases and J shed 0 bases, with 11 bases lying between them. The CDR3 runs to 17 residues.

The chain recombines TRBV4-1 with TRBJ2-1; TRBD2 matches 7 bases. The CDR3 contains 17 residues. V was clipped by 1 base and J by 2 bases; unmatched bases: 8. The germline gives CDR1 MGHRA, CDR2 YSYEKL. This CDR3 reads CASSQVGAGEPYNEQFF. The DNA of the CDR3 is TGCGCCAGCAGCCAAGTTGGGGCGGGGGAGCCCTACAATGAGCAGTTCTTC.

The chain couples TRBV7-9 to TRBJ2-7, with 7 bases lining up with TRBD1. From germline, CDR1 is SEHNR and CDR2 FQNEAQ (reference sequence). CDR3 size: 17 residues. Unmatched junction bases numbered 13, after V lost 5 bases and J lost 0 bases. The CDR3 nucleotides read TGTGCCAGCAGCACCGGGGACAGCCAACCCCACTCCTACGAGCAGTACTTC. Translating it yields CASSTGDSQPHSYEQYF.

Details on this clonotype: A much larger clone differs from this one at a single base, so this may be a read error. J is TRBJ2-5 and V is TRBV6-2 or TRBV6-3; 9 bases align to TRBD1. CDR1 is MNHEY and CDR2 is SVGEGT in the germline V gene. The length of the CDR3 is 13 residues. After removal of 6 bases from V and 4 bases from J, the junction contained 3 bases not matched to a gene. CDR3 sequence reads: CASRMTGGETQYF. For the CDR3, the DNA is TGTGCCAGCAGAATGACAGGGGGAGAGACCCAGTACTTC.

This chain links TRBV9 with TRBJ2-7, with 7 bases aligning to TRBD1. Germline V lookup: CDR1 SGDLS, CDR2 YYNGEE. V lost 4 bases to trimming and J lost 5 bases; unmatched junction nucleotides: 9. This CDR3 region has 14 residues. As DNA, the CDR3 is TGTGCCAGCAGCTCCCCTGGCAGGGGGAACGAGCAGTACTTC. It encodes CASSSPGRGNEQYF.

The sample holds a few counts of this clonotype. This CDR3 reads CAATSNEVGYEQFF. The CDR3 nucleotides are TGTGCCGCCACGTCAAATGAAGTGGGTTACGAGCAGTTCTTC. The chain links TRBV10-3 to TRBJ2-1; D gene ambiguous. In germline, CDR1 is ENHRY, CDR2 SYGVKD. The CDR3 is 14 residues long. Trimming removed 11 bases at V and 10 bases at J, with 24 bases between.

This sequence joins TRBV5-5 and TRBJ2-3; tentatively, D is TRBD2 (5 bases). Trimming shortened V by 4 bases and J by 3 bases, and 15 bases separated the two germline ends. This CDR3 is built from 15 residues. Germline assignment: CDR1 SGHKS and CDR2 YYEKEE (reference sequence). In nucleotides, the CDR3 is TGTGCCAGCAGCCCCCGTTCTCGAGGGACAGATACGCAGTATTTT. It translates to CASSPRSRGTDTQYF.

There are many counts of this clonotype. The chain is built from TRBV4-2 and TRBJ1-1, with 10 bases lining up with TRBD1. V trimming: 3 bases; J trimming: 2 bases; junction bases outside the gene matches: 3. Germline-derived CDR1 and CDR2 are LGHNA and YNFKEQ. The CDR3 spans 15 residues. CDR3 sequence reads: CASSHDRGLNTEAFF. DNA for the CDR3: TGTGCCAGCAGCCACGACAGGGGGCTCAACACTGAAGCTTTCTTT.

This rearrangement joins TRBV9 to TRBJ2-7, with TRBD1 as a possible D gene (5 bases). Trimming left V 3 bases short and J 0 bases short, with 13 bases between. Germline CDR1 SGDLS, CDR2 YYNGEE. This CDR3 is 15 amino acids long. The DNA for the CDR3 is TGTGCCAGCAGCGCGACAGCCGTGAGCTCCTACGAGCAGTACTTC. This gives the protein CASSATAVSSYEQYF.

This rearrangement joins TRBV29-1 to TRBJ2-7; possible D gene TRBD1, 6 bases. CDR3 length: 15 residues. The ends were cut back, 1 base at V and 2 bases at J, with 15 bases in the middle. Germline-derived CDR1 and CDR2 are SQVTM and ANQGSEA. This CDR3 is CSVEVLEDRPYEQYF. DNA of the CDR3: TGCAGCGTTGAAGTCCTGGAAGACAGGCCCTACGAGCAGTACTTC.

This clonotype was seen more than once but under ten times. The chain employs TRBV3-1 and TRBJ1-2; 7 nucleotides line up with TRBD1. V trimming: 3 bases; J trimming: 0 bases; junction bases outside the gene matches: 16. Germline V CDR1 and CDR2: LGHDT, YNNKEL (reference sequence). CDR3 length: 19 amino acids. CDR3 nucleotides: TGTGCCAGCAGCCAGGACCCTTCGGGACAGCTTTTTCCTAACTATGGCTACACCTTC. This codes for CASSQDPSGQLFPNYGYTF. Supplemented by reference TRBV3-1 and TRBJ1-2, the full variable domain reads DTAVSQTPKYLVTQMGNDKSIKCEQNLGHDTMYWYKQDSKKFLKIMFSYNNKELIINETVPNRFSPKSPDKAHLNLHINSLELGDSAVYFCASSQDPSGQLFPNYGYTFGSGTRLTVV.